These 27 T cell receptor beta chains share one sample of origin, sequenced in a study of blood T cell repertoires in COVID-19 (dated by TCRdb to the early 2020s). The library relied on the immunoSEQ multiplex PCR assay. The source is immuneACCESS, and TCRdb retained only in-frame sequences with V and J called. Part of the clones is not carried over; for the studies checked, unresolved V genes explain less than half of this, and the remainder is unexplained. The sample profile shows roughly 400,000 clones; around 87% of them were found once. 10% of the sample lies in the top ten. The sequencing sample was made of PBMCs or T cells enriched from blood (not recorded which). These TCRs come from a woman aged 50 to 60 who had recovered from COVID-19.

This clone was seen a single time. The rearrangement uses TRBV5-4 and TRBJ1-2; 8 positions agree with TRBD1. Germline CDR1 SGHNT, CDR2 YYREEE (reference sequence). V lost 0 bases to trimming and J lost 5 bases; unmatched junction nucleotides: 6. This CDR3 comprises 15 residues. The CDR3 is CASSLDPGQVYGYTF. For the CDR3, the DNA is TGTGCCAGCAGCTTGGATCCGGGACAGGTTTATGGCTACACCTTC.

The chain is built from TRBV3-1 (or the pseudogene TRBV3-2) and TRBJ1-4; D is ambiguous. The CDR3 is 15 amino acids. Trimming took off 1 base at V and 7 bases at J, with 13 bases between the two ends. Germline V gene lookup returns CDR1 LGHDT and CDR2 YNNKEL (reference sequence). The CDR3 region has the DNA TGTGCCAGCAGCCAAGGGGAGGCCTTGAGTGAAAAACTGTTTTTT. This gives the protein CASSQGEALSEKLFF.

The chain has TRBV29-1 and TRBJ1-1, with D unresolved. Trimming shortened V by 4 bases and J by 6 bases, and 6 bases separated the two germline ends. Per germline, CDR1 SQVTM and CDR2 ANQGSEA. This CDR3 has 10 amino acids. CDR3 sequence reads: CSVGVAEAFF. CDR3 nucleotide sequence: TGCAGCGTTGGCGTCGCTGAAGCTTTCTTT.

The chain is built from TRBV18 and TRBJ2-1, with 11 bases aligning to TRBD2. The CDR3 spans 15 residues. The germline V gene has CDR1 KGHSH and CDR2 LQKENI. V trimming: 3 bases; J trimming: 7 bases; junction bases outside the gene matches: 5. Written as DNA, the CDR3 is TGTGCCAGCTCACCTAGCGGGGGGGCCACGAATGAGCAGTTCTTC. It translates to CASSPSGGATNEQFF. The full variable domain, completed using reference TRBV18 and TRBJ2-1, is NAGVMQNPRHLVRRRGQEARLRCSPMKGHSHVYWYRQLPEEGLKFMVYLQKENIIDESGMPKERFSAEFPKEGPSILRIQQVVRGDSAAYFCASSPSGGATNEQFFGPGTRLTVL.

The V gene is TRBV30, the J gene TRBJ2-6, with TRBD1 identical over 7 bases. The CDR3 extends over 17 amino acids. After removal of 1 base from V and 0 bases from J, the junction contained 6 bases not matched to a gene. Germline V lookup: CDR1 GTSNPN, CDR2 SVGIG (reference sequence). For the CDR3, the DNA is TGTGCCTGGAGTGGGGACAAGGGGGCCTCTGGGGCCAACGTCCTGACTTTC. Translating gives CAWSGDKGASGANVLTF.

The V call is TRBV6-5, the J call TRBJ2-7; tentatively, D is TRBD2 (6 bases). Germline assignment: CDR1 MNHEY and CDR2 SVGAGI. CDR3 length: 15 residues. The V end was cut by 2 bases, the J end by 1 base, with 12 bases between. The CDR3 nucleotides read TGTGCCAGCAGTTACAGGGCAGCGGGTTCCTACGAGCAGTACTTC. This encodes CASSYRAAGSYEQYF.

The chain couples TRBV7-3 to TRBJ1-2; maybe TRBD1 (5 bases). CDR3 length equals 14 residues. Germline CDR1 SGHTA, CDR2 FQGTGA. Trimming pared 1 base from V and 4 bases from J, leaving 10 bases between. In nucleotides, the CDR3 is TGTGCCAGCAGCTTAATGTGGGGGGTCTATGGCTACACCTTC. Amino acid sequence: CASSLMWGVYGYTF.

V gene TRBV7-3 combines with J gene TRBJ1-2; maybe TRBD1 (6 bases). The CDR3 contains 13 residues. CDR1 SGHTA and CDR2 FQGTGA come from the germline V gene. Trimming removed 2 bases from V and 6 bases from J, with 10 bases in between. The CDR3 nucleotides are TGTGCCAGCAGCTTAGACAGGAACGATGGCTACACCTTC. This codes for CASSLDRNDGYTF.

This clone was seen once. CDR3 residues: CASSQDVRRDEKLFF. As DNA, the CDR3 is TGTGCCAGCAGCCAAGATGTTAGGAGGGATGAAAAACTGTTTTTT. The V gene is TRBV4-2, the J gene TRBJ1-4; D is unclear. Germline-derived CDR1 and CDR2 are LGHNA and YNFKEQ. Trimming removed 0 bases from V and 6 bases from J, with 11 bases in between. CDR3 length: 15 residues.

The V call is TRBV14, the J call TRBJ1-2; no clear D. V lost 2 bases and J lost 7, with 14 bases in between. This CDR3 is built from 14 residues. Per germline, CDR1 SGHDN and CDR2 FVKESK. DNA of the CDR3: TGTGCCAGCAGCCAATCAGGAGCGGGGTCTGGCTACACCTTC. This encodes CASSQSGAGSGYTF.

This clone turned up a few times. The CDR3 is CASSTGLARPDEQFF. CDR3 DNA sequence: TGTGCCAGCAGCACAGGACTAGCCCGCCCCGATGAGCAGTTCTTC. The chain is built from TRBV7-9 and TRBJ2-1; TRBD2 matches 8 bases. The CDR3 totals 15 residues. Losses at the gene ends were 5 bases for V and 8 bases for J; bases not matched to a gene: 11. Germline loops: CDR1 SEHNR, CDR2 FQNEAQ (reference sequence).

DNA for the CDR3: TGTGCCAGCAGCCCACAGGGGGTAGACACCGGGGAGCTGTTTTTT. Amino acids: CASSPQGVDTGELFF. This chain links TRBV7-9 with TRBJ2-2, with 8 bases identical to TRBD1. V lost 5 bases to trimming and J lost 3 bases; unmatched junction nucleotides: 5. The CDR3 consists of 15 residues. The V gene's germline CDR1 is SEHNR and CDR2 FQNEAQ (reference sequence).

The chain employs TRBV6-2 or TRBV6-3 and TRBJ1-2; D not certain. The CDR3 runs 13 residues. Germline values: CDR1 MNHEY, CDR2 SVGEGT. Trimming cost V 0 bases and J 7 bases, with 9 bases left between them. CDR3 nucleotide sequence: TGTGCCAGCAGTTACTCCACGGTTCCTGGCTACACCTTC. This gives the protein CASSYSTVPGYTF.

The chain carries TRBV30 and TRBJ2-5, with TRBD1 matching over 8 bases. From germline, CDR1 is GTSNPN and CDR2 SVGIG (reference sequence). V lost 6 bases to trimming and J lost 5 bases; unmatched junction nucleotides: 11. This CDR3 has 14 amino acids. CDR3 sequence reads: CACQAGGATETQYF. Written as DNA, the CDR3 is TGTGCCTGCCAAGCAGGGGGCGCAACCGAGACCCAGTACTTC.

This sequence joins TRBV12-3 or TRBV12-4 and TRBJ1-6; TRBD1 agrees at 7 bases. The CDR3 runs 13 residues. J gave up 8 bases and V 6 bases, and 4 bases lay outside the gene matches. The CDR3 DNA follows: TGTGCCAGCAGCGGGGACAGCTATTCACCCCTCCACTTT. Amino acid sequence: CASSGDSYSPLHF.

This clone occurred a few times. The chain recombines TRBV7-9 with TRBJ1-2; D is unclear. Germline lookup yields CDR1 SEHNR and CDR2 FQNEAQ (reference sequence). The CDR3 sequence is 13 residues long. The ends were cut back, 7 bases at V and 8 bases at J, with 17 bases in the middle. The CDR3 is CASTLDGRIGYTF. The CDR3 nucleotides read TGTGCCAGCACCCTAGACGGTCGAATAGGCTACACCTTC.

The rearrangement links TRBV29-1 to TRBJ2-3; 9 nucleotides align to TRBD1. Germline V gene lookup returns CDR1 SQVTM and CDR2 ANQGSEA. The junction had 9 bases not matched to a gene; V was cut back by 1 base and J by 1 base. This CDR3 is 17 amino acids long. Written as DNA, the CDR3 is TGCAGCGTTGAAGGGCGACACAGGGACAGGGGCACAGATACGCAGTATTTT. Translated, it gives CSVEGRHRDRGTDTQYF.

V and J are TRBV5-1 and TRBJ2-2; possible D gene TRBD1, 5 bases. CDR1 and CDR2 (germline): SGHRS, YFSETQ. V shed 5 bases and J shed 5 bases, with 13 bases lying between them. The CDR3 extends over 14 amino acids. In nucleotides, the CDR3 is TGCGCCAGCAGTATTGACAGCACGACCGGGGAGCTGTTTTTT. This codes for CASSIDSTTGELFF.

The chain carries TRBV11-2 and TRBJ2-1, with TRBD2 as a possible D gene (7 bases). The germline CDR1 and CDR2 sequences are SGHAT and FQNNGV. This CDR3 comprises 15 residues. V was clipped by 3 bases and J by 9 bases, with 18 bases between them. The CDR3 DNA follows: TGTGCCAGCAGCTTCTCTAGCCCAAGGGGGGGTGAGCAGTTCTTC. Translation: CASSFSSPRGGEQFF. The full variable domain, its missing parts supplied by reference TRBV11-2 and TRBJ2-1, is EAGVAQSPRYKIIEKRQSVAFWCNPISGHATLYWYQQILGQGPKLLIQFQNNGVVDDSQLPKDRFSAERLKGVDSTLKIQPAKLEDSAVYLCASSFSSPRGGEQFFGPGTRLTVL.

This sequence joins TRBV6-2 or TRBV6-3 and TRBJ2-7; the D gene is possibly TRBD2 (5 bases). Germline V lookup: CDR1 MNHEY, CDR2 SVGEGT. The CDR3 covers 15 residues. Trimming left V 6 bases short and J 6 bases short, with 21 bases between. This CDR3 reads CASSLRWGASGEQYF. The CDR3 nucleotides read TGTGCCAGCAGCCTACGTTGGGGAGCGAGTGGCGAGCAGTACTTC.

This clone was seen more than once but under ten times. The genes are TRBV7-9 and TRBJ1-1; 8 bases map to TRBD1. Germline V gene sequence: CDR1 SEHNR, CDR2 FQNEAQ (reference sequence). Trimming took 8 bases from V and 4 from J; bases not matched to a gene: 9. This CDR3 spans 14 amino acids. In nucleotides, the CDR3 is TGTGCCAGCGGATCACAGGGGGGGATCACTGAAGCTTTCTTT. This codes for CASGSQGGITEAFF.

The chain combines TRBV4-1 with TRBJ2-5; 8 nucleotides align to TRBD1. The CDR3 consists of 15 residues. Germline V CDR1 and CDR2: MGHRA, YSYEKL. After removal of 1 base from V and 5 bases from J, the junction contained 6 bases not matched to a gene. CDR3 DNA sequence: TGCGCCAGCAGCCAAGGTCGACAGGGGCTTGAGACCCAGTACTTC. Its translation is CASSQGRQGLETQYF.

This sequence joins TRBV7-2 and TRBJ1-5; TRBD1 is a possible D gene (5 bases). Trimming shortened V by 3 bases and J by 2 bases, and 14 bases separated the two germline ends. This CDR3 has 16 residues. Germline-derived CDR1 and CDR2 are SGHTA and FQGNSA. The CDR3 loop reads CASSFGLGGGNQPQHF. CDR3 DNA sequence: TGTGCCAGCAGCTTCGGGCTGGGGGGGGGCAATCAGCCCCAGCATTTT.

This chain uses TRBV30 with TRBJ1-5; 8 bases match TRBD1. This CDR3 has 13 amino acids. CDR1 and CDR2 (germline): GTSNPN, SVGIG (reference sequence). Losses at the gene ends were 5 bases for V and 1 base for J; bases not matched to a gene: 1. Here the CDR3 DNA reads TGTGCCTGGGGACAGGGAAGCAATCAGCCCCAGCATTTT. Amino acids: CAWGQGSNQPQHF.

The genes are TRBV24-1 and TRBJ2-7; tentatively, D is TRBD1 (6 bases). The CDR3 runs to 11 residues. V gave up 5 bases and J gave up 7 bases, with 8 bases separating them. CDR1 is KGHDR, CDR2 SFDVKD, per germline. The CDR3 sequence: CATSGGREQYF. DNA of the CDR3: TGTGCCACCAGTGGGGGGCGGGAGCAGTACTTC.

This clone came up once. The CDR3 reads CASSPLDFGSGANVLTF. The DNA for the CDR3 is TGCGCCAGCAGCCCTCTGGACTTTGGCTCTGGGGCCAACGTCCTGACTTTC. The V and J genes are TRBV5-1 and TRBJ2-6; tentative D call: TRBD2 (5 bases). Trimming cost V 4 bases and J 0 bases, with 14 bases left between them. The CDR3 length is 17 residues. Germline values: CDR1 SGHRS, CDR2 YFSETQ.

The chain carries TRBV7-9 and TRBJ1-3; a possible D gene is TRBD1 (6 bases). Germline assignment: CDR1 SEHNR and CDR2 FQNEAQ (reference sequence). The V end lost 3 bases, the J end lost 0 bases, and 12 bases lay between the germline ends. The CDR3 runs 16 residues. The CDR3 region is CASSFTDSTSGNTIYF. The DNA for the CDR3 is TGTGCCAGCAGCTTTACGGACAGTACCTCTGGAAACACCATATATTTT.